This T cell receptor (beta chain) was found in a study of monozygotic twins with inflammatory bowel disease (dated by TCRdb to between 2018 and 2020). With respect to the entire study: The full study comprised around 28 monozygotic twin pairs: nine German pairs (four IBD-concordant, five IBD-discordant) and 19 IBD-discordant Danish pairs. Each individual had, on average, about 151 000 unique TCRalpha sequences and 181 000 unique TCRbeta sequences available for analysis. Within discordant pairs, disease-associated traits were sought mainly by comparing IBD patients with their genetically identical healthy co-twins. General conclusions and limits of the study: Background noise and inter-individual variability may have been introduced into the repertoires by the differing immunosuppressive treatments among patients. The results gave no support for a single strong signal or clonotype linked to IBD. Concordant and discordant twins showed no difference in repertoire similarity, possibly because of limited statistical power. IBD patients had lower TCRbeta repertoire diversity, measured by the inverse Simpson index, than their healthy co-twins. IBD patients shared fewer clonotypes with other individuals than healthy twins did, most markedly in patients showing signs of disease activity. Different T cell subtypes could not be distinguished in the analysis.

Library preparation was by 5' RACE. The input for every TCR library was 3,500 to 4,000 ng of total RNA. For each sample, cDNA synthesis was carried out in eight separate reactions using SMARTScribe reverse transcriptase. During cDNA synthesis, template switching introduced unique molecular identifiers that contained a 6-nucleotide sample barcode. TCRalpha and TCRbeta cDNA was amplified by two nested PCRs of approximately 17 and 9 cycles, with bead purification after each PCR. Before amplification, cDNA was treated with uracil DNA-glycosylase and purified using the QIAquick PCR purification kit. The second PCR added Illumina TruSeq-compatible adapters along with sample-specific barcodes. Library quality and concentration were assessed using TapeStation and Qubit, and 4.5 to 6.5 ng of each library was pooled. Sequencing of the pooled libraries was done on an Illumina HiSeq2500 single-index Rapid Run using custom sequencing primers and 2 x 100 bp reads. Processing in the source paper ran as follows. PCR and sequencing errors were corrected by UMI-based consensus assembly using MiGEC version 1.2.6. MiXCR version 2.1.1 was used for V(D)J alignment, clonotype assembly and CDR3 extraction. To normalise gene usage, clonotype sharing and MAIT/NKT TCR abundance, the top 1000, 10 000 and 20 000 clonotypes in each sample were analysed. After downsampling to 27 000 UMIs, diversity was calculated as the inverse Simpson index using the vegan R package. Paired Mann-Whitney U tests on discordant twin pairs were used, with Benjamini-Hochberg multiple-testing correction. TCRdb reanalyzed the reads, keeping one entry per CDR3 protein sequence and omitting DNA. These V and J calls are TCRdb output, not the study's own analysis. Per the sample table, the count is about 160,000 distinct CDR3 sequences. Of the sample, approximately 3% is held by the ten largest clones.

About this clonotype itself: Its binding antigen is unknown.

From each donor, a 2.5 ml peripheral blood sample was drawn into PAXgene tubes and stored at -80 degrees C. Without T cell sorting, total RNA was isolated from whole blood using the PAXgene blood miRNA kit on an automated QIAcube. Peripheral blood from monozygotic twin pairs who were concordant or discordant for inflammatory bowel disease underwent deep TCRalpha and TCRbeta repertoire profiling using unique molecular barcoding. For every twin pair, smoking habits were documented, and each individual was categorised as a current, former or never smoker. The CDR3 covers 14 residues, taking in both the cysteine and the phenylalanine. No DNA is listed. Per the germline V gene (reference sequence), DFQATT is the CDR1 and SNEGSKA is the CDR2.

Sequenced: blood. The sequence was obtained from a human donor with ulcerative colitis or Crohn's disease, or a healthy co-twin of an affected twin (not recorded which). The rearranged chain carries TRBV20-1 and TRBJ1-1; lacking DNA, the TRBD1 call made by TCRdb goes unchecked. The CDR3 protein: CSAREARGWTEAFF.